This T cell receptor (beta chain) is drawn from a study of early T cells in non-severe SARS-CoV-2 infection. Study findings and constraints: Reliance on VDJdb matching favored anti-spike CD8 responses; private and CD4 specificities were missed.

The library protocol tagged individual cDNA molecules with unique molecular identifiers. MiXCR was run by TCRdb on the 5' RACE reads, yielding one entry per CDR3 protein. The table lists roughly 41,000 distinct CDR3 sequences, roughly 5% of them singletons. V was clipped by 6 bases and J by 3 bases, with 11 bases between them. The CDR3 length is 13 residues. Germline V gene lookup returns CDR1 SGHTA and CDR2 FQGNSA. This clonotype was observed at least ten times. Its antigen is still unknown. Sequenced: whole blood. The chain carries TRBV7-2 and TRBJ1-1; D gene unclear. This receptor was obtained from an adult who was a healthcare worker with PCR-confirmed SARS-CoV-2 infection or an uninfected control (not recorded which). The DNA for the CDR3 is TGTGCCAGCAGTCCGACGCGGGACACTGAAGCTTTCTTT. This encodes CASSPTRDTEAFF.